This TCR beta chain was recorded in a study of T cell changes during pregnancy in multiple sclerosis. This CDR3 spans 15 amino acids. Germline V gives CDR1 MNHNS, CDR2 SASEGT. V lost 7 bases, J lost 0 bases, and 7 bases stayed unmatched. Libraries were prepared by immunoSEQ multiplex PCR; TCRdb keeps only in-frame clonotypes and omits some of them. The repertoire includes roughly 110,000 clones, under 95% of them detected once, and roughly 1.5% sits in the top ten. The rearrangement links TRBV6-1 to TRBJ2-7; 9 bases align to TRBD1. This material consisted of peripheral blood, taken before pregnancy. The clonotype was recovered from a female donor with multiple sclerosis, enrolled in a pregnancy study. CDR3 in amino acids: CASTRDRESSYEQYF. The CDR3 DNA reads TGTGCCAGCACCCGGGACAGGGAAAGCTCCTACGAGCAGTACTTC.